This T cell receptor (beta chain) was captured by sequencing in a study of T-cell reconstitution after alpha-beta-depleted transplantation in children. Preparing the TCRbeta library involved the use of unique molecular identifiers. One entry per CDR3 protein, called by TCRdb with MiXCR from the PCR reads. The sample shows 190,000 or so distinct CDR3 sequences, around 6.8% of them seen only once. This clonotype was recorded a few times. The TCR originated in a human donor who donated a stem cell graft to a child with Wiskott-Aldrich syndrome. The material was PBMCs from the stem cell graft donor, obtained from the stem cell graft.

DNA for the CDR3: TGCGCCAGCAGCTTGGGGACCATCACTGGAAACACCATATATTTT. Amino acid sequence: CASSLGTITGNTIYF. V usage is TRBV5-1 and J usage is TRBJ1-3; D is uncertain. Germline V lookup: CDR1 SGHRS, CDR2 YFSETQ. CDR3 length: 15 amino acids. Trimming removed 0 bases from V and 2 bases from J, with 9 bases in between.